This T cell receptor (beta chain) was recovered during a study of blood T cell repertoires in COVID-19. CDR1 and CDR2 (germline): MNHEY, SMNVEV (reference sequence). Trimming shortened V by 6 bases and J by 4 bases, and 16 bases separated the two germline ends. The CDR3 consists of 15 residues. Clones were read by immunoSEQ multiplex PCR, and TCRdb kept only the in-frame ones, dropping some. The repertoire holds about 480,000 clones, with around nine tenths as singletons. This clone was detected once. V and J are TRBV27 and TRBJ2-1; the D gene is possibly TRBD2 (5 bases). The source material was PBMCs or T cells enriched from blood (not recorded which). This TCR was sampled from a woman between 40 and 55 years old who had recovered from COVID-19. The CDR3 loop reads CASSNVEGGYNEQFF. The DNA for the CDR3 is TGTGCCAGCAGCAACGTAGAGGGCGGGTACAATGAGCAGTTCTTC.